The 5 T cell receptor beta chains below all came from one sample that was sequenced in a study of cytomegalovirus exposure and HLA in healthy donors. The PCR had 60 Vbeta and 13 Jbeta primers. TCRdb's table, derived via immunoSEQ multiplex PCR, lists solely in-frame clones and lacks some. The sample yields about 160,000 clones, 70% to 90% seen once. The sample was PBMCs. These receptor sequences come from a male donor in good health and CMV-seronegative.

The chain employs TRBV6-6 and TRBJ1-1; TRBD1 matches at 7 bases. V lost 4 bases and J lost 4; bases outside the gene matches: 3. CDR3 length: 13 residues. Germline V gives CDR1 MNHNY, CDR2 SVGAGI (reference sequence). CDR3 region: CASSFQGGTEAFF. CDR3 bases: TGTGCCAGCAGTTTCCAGGGGGGCACTGAAGCTTTCTTT.

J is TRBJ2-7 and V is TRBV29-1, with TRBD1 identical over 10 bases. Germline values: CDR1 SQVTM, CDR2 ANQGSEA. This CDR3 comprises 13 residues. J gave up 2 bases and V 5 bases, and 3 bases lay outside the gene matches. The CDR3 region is CSVRTGGTYEQYF. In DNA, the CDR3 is TGCAGCGTTAGGACAGGGGGAACCTACGAGCAGTACTTC.

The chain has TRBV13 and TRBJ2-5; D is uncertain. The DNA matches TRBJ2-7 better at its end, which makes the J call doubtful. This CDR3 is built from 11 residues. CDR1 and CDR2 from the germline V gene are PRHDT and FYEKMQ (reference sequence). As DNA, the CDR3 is TGTGCCAGCAGTCAATCCTACGAGCAGTACTTC. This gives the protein CASSQSYEQYF.

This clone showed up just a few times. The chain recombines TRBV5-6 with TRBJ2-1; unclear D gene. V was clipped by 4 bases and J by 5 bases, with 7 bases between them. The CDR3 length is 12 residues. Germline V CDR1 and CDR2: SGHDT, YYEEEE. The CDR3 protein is CASSGQDNEQFF. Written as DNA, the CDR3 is TGTGCCAGCAGCGGTCAGGACAATGAGCAGTTCTTC.

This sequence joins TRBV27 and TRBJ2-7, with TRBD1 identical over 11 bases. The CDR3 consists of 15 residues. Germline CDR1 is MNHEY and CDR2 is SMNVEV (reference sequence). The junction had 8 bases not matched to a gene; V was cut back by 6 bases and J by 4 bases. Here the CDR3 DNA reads TGTGCCAGCAGCCGACGGGGACAGGGGGAGTACGAGCAGTACTTC. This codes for CASSRRGQGEYEQYF.